This T cell receptor beta chain was profiled in a study of T cells after yellow fever vaccination. A 5'RACE template-switching step, the method used to make TCR cDNA, added a universal primer site and UMIs. TCRdb called the 5' RACE reads again in MiXCR, with one record for every CDR3 protein. Of roughly 56,000 distinct CDR3 sequences in the sample, 5% to 6.5% are singletons; the top ten hold roughly a third. The study's findings and limits: Post-booster repertoires contained most primary-vaccination clones again (96% CD4, 85% to 90% CD8). It was the secondary response that reached its peak faster, day 5 versus 15, but it was weaker. On day 0, almost all vaccine-responding clonotypes were undetectable in sorted memory subsets.

This CDR3 has 13 amino acids. Trimming took off 10 bases at V and 0 bases at J, with 9 bases between the two ends. Germline V gives CDR1 MNHEY, CDR2 SMNVEV (reference sequence). In its sample, this clonotype was seen many times. The TCR sequence derives from a man between 18 and 35 years old who received the YFV17D yellow fever vaccine. J is TRBJ2-2 and V is TRBV27; D is perhaps TRBD2 (5 bases). Sequenced here: PBMCs, either bulk or a sorted T-cell subset (CD4+, CD8+, memory, or dextramer-sorted; not recorded which), sampled on the day of the yellow fever booster vaccination. Here the CDR3 reads CATRDTNTGELFF. In DNA, the CDR3 is TGTGCCACCCGGGATACGAACACCGGGGAGCTGTTTTTT.